This is a list of T cell receptor beta chains from one sample in a study of cytomegalovirus exposure and HLA in healthy donors. Clones were read by immunoSEQ multiplex PCR, and TCRdb kept only the in-frame ones, dropping some. This table holds 150,000 to 200,000 clones, around four fifths found once. The sequencing input was PBMCs. Every receptor here comes from a female donor in good health and CMV-seronegative. Both conserved end residues are part of each CDR3. Each record gives: CDR3 protein, CDR3 DNA, J gene, D gene, clone size, V gene. A D gene is named only where the DNA matches it firmly. Size is stated for part of the rows, as once, few or many counts, or as a class when the clone is expanded.

CASSWGVEEPQHF | TGTGCCAGCAGCTGGGGAGTTGAGGAGCCCCAGCATTTT | TRBJ1-5 | - | few | TRBV7-2
CASSGTGNQPQHF | TGTGCCAGCAGTGGGACGGGGAATCAGCCCCAGCATTTT | TRBJ1-5 | - | - | TRBV2
CSVEGWGDAMNTEAFF | TGCAGCGTTGAAGGCTGGGGGGACGCAATGAACACTGAAGCTTTCTTT | TRBJ1-1 | - | - | TRBV29-1
CASSFPPSGGVDEQFF | TGTGCCAGCAGCTTTCCCCCCAGCGGGGGGGTCGATGAGCAGTTCTTC | TRBJ2-1 | TRBD2 | - | TRBV7-7
CASGHEQYF | TGTGCCAGCGGCCACGAGCAGTACTTC | TRBJ2-7 | - | - | TRBV7-9
CASSAPLPAGGIQETQYF | TGTGCCAGCAGCGCGCCGCTCCCAGCGGGGGGGATCCAAGAGACCCAGTACTTC | TRBJ2-5 | TRBD2 | - | TRBV9
CASSSGNYGYTF | TGTGCCAGCAGTTCGGGGAACTATGGCTACACCTTC | TRBJ1-2 | - | - | TRBV28
CASSTGTDSSYNEQFF | TGTGCCAGCAGTACTGGGACTGATAGCTCCTACAATGAGCAGTTCTTC | TRBJ2-1 | - | - | TRBV7-6
CAISEEGASYGYTF | TGTGCCATCAGTGAGGAGGGGGCTAGTTATGGCTACACCTTC | TRBJ1-2 | TRBD1 | - | TRBV10-3
CASSRERSGTGSYEQYF | TGCGCCAGCAGCCGGGAGCGTTCCGGGACAGGATCCTACGAGCAGTACTTC | TRBJ2-7 | TRBD1 | once | TRBV4-1
CASSPASWGTGGGEQYF | TGCGCCAGCAGCCCAGCCTCTTGGGGGACAGGGGGTGGCGAGCAGTACTTC | TRBJ2-7 | TRBD1 | - | TRBV5-1
CASSLGQQETQYF | TGCGCCAGCAGCTTGGGACAGCAAGAGACCCAGTACTTC | TRBJ2-5 | - | - | TRBV5-1
CASSPSRRAEAFF | TGTGCCAGCAGTCCCTCACGGAGAGCTGAAGCTTTCTTT | TRBJ1-1 | - | - | TRBV6-5
CASSSTDRAYEQYF | TGCGCCAGCAGCTCCACGGACAGGGCCTACGAGCAGTACTTC | TRBJ2-7 | TRBD1 | - | TRBV4-1
CASSELVLETQYF | TGTGCTAGCAGCGAACTAGTCTTGGAGACCCAGTACTTC | TRBJ2-5 | - | - | TRBV7-7
CAWIGQLYTEAFF | TGTGCCTGGATAGGACAGCTATACACTGAAGCTTTCTTT | TRBJ1-1 | - | - | TRBV30
CASRRTGSNQPQHF | TGTGCCAGCAGACGGACAGGTAGCAATCAGCCCCAGCATTTT | TRBJ1-5 | TRBD1 | - | TRBV6-5
CAVGRTASNSGANVLTF | TGTGCCGTCGGTAGGACAGCATCTAACTCTGGGGCCAACGTCCTGACTTTC | TRBJ2-6 | - | - | TRBV30
CASTPTGGGNYEQYF | TGTGCCAGCACCCCGACGGGGGGGGGAAACTACGAGCAGTACTTC | TRBJ2-7 | TRBD2 | - | TRBV6-5
CASSLFRVDTEAFF | TGTGCCAGCAGTTTGTTTCGGGTTGACACTGAAGCTTTCTTT | TRBJ1-1 | - | - | TRBV28
CASSQLSGANVLTF | TGCGCCAGCAGCCAATTATCTGGGGCCAACGTCCTGACTTTC | TRBJ2-6 | - | few | TRBV4-1
CASSPHRDRYDQPQHF | TGCGCCAGCAGCCCTCACCGGGACAGGTATGATCAGCCCCAGCATTTT | TRBJ1-5 | TRBD1 | few | TRBV4-1
CASSQGRGGTDTGELFF | TGCGCCAGCAGCCAAGGGAGGGGGGGGACGGACACCGGGGAGCTGTTTTTT | TRBJ2-2 | - | - | TRBV4-1
CASSRGAADTQYF | TGTGCCAGTAGTCGGGGGGCCGCAGATACGCAGTATTTT | TRBJ2-3 | - | - | TRBV19
CASSRGQGVTDTQYF | TGCGCCAGCAGCCGGGGACAGGGGGTTACAGATACGCAGTATTTT | TRBJ2-3 | TRBD1 | - | TRBV4-1
CASSRGATGYTF | TGTGCCAGCAGCCGCGGCGCGACTGGCTACACCTTC | TRBJ1-2 | - | - | TRBV6-5
CASSPWTGGDTGELFF | TGTGCCAGCAGCCCCTGGACAGGGGGCGACACCGGGGAGCTGTTTTTT | TRBJ2-2 | TRBD1 | - | TRBV9
CASSLDRGYLTDTQYF | TGCGCCAGCAGCTTGGACAGGGGGTACCTCACAGATACGCAGTATTTT | TRBJ2-3 | TRBD1 | - | TRBV5-1
CASSVGSTGNFYGYTF | TGTGCCAGCAGCGTCGGGTCGACAGGGAACTTCTATGGCTACACCTTC | TRBJ1-2 | TRBD1 | - | TRBV7-6
CASSSGGTNNSPLHF | TGTGCCAGCAGCTCCGGGGGGACCAATAATTCACCCCTCCACTTT | TRBJ1-6 | - | - | TRBV7-3
CASSFGAGIAVAGELFF | TGTGCCAGCAGCTTTGGTGCAGGGATCGCGGTTGCAGGGGAGCTGTTTTTT | TRBJ2-2 | - | few | TRBV5-6
CASSRTRYEQYF | TGTGCCAGCAGCCGCACACGATACGAGCAGTACTTC | TRBJ2-7 | - | once | TRBV5-4
CASSRLQGGTEAFF | TGCGCCAGCAGCCGCTTACAGGGGGGCACTGAAGCTTTCTTT | TRBJ1-1 | TRBD1 | - | TRBV5-1